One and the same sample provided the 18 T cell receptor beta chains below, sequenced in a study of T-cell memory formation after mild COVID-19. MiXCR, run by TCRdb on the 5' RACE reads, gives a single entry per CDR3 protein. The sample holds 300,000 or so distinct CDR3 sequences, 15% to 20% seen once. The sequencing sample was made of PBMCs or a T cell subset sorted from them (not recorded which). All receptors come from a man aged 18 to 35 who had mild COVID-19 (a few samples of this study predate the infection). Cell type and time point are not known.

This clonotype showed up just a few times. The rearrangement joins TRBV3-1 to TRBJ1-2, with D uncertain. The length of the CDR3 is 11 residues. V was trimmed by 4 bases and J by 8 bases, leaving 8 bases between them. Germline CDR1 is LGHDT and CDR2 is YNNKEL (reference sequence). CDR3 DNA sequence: TGTGCCAGCAGCCGGCAGAGAGGCTACACCTTC. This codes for CASSRQRGYTF. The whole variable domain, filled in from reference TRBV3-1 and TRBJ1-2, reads DTAVSQTPKYLVTQMGNDKSIKCEQNLGHDTMYWYKQDSKKFLKIMFSYNNKELIINETVPNRFSPKSPDKAHLNLHINSLELGDSAVYFCASSRQRGYTFGSGTRLTVV.

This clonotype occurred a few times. The CDR3 is CATSRDSPQKAKNIQYF. Here the CDR3 DNA reads TGTGCCACCAGCCGGGACAGCCCGCAGAAGGCCAAAAACATTCAGTACTTC. The chain uses TRBV24-1 and TRBJ2-4, with 7 bases lining up with TRBD1. This CDR3 is built from 17 residues. Germline-derived CDR1 and CDR2 are KGHDR and SFDVKD. With 7 bases clipped from V and 1 base from J, the junction kept 12 bases outside the gene matches.

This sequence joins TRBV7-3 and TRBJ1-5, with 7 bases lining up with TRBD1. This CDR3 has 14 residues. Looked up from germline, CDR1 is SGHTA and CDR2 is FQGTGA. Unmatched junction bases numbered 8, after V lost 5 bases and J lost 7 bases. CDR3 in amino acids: CASSPRQGEQPQHF. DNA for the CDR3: TGTGCCAGCAGCCCCCGACAGGGCGAGCAGCCCCAGCATTTT.

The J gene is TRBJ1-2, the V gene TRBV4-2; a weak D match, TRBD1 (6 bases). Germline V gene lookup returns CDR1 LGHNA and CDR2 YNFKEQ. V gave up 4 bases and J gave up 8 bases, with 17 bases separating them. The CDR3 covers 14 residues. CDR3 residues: CASSPTGGVGGYTF. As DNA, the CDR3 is TGTGCCAGCAGCCCCACCGGGGGCGTCGGGGGCTACACCTTC.

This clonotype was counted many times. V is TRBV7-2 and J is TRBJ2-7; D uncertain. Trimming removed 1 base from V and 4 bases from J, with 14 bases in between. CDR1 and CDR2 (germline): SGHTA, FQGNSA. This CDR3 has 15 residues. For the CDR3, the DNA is TGTGCCAGCAGCTTAGAAGCAATGACTCATTACGAGCAGTACTTC. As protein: CASSLEAMTHYEQYF. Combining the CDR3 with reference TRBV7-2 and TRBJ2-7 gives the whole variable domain GAGVSQSPSNKVTEKGKDVELRCDPISGHTALYWYRQSLGQGLEFLIYFQGNSAPDKSGLPSDRFSAERTGGSVSTLTIQRTQQEDSAVYLCASSLEAMTHYEQYFGPGTRLTVT.

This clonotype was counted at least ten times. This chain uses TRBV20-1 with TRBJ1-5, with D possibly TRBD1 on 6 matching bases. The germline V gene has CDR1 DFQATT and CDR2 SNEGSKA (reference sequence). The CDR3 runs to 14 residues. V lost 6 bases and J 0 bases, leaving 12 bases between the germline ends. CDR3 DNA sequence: TGCAGTGCGACACAGGGAAATAGCAATCAGCCCCAGCATTTT. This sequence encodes CSATQGNSNQPQHF.

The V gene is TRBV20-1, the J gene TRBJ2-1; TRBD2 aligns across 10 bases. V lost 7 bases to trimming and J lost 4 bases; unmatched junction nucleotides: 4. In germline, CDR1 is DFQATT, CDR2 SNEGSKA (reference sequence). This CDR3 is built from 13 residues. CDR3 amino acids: CSGRLAGYNEQFF. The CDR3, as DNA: TGCAGTGGTCGACTAGCGGGTTACAATGAGCAGTTCTTC.

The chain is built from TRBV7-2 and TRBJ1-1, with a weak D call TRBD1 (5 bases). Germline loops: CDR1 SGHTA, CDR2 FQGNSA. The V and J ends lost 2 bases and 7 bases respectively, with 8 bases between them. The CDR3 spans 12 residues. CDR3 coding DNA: TGTGCCAGCAGCTTACGGGGACGTGAAGCTTTCTTT. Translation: CASSLRGREAFF.

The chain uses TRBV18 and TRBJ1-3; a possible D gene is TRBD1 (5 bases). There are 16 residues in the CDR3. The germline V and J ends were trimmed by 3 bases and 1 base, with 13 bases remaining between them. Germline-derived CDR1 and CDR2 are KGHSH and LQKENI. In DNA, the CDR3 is TGTGCCAGCTCACCGTCCGACAGTCTTTCTGGAAACACCATATATTTT. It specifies CASSPSDSLSGNTIYF. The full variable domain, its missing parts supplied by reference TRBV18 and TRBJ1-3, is NAGVMQNPRHLVRRRGQEARLRCSPMKGHSHVYWYRQLPEEGLKFMVYLQKENIIDESGMPKERFSAEFPKEGPSILRIQQVVRGDSAAYFCASSPSDSLSGNTIYFGEGSWLTVV.

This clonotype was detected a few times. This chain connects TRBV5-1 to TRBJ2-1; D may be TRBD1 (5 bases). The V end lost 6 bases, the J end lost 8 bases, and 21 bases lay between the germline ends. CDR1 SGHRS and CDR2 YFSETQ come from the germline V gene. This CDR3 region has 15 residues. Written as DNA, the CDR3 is TGCGCCAGCACCGCACTCGATATAGGGGCGGATGAGCAGTTCTTC. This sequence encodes CASTALDIGADEQFF.

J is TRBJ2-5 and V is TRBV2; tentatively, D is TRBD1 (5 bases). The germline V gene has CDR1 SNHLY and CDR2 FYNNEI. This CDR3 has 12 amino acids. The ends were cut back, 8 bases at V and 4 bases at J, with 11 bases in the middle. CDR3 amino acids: CASRQTPETQYF. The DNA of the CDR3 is TGTGCCAGCCGACAGACACCAGAGACCCAGTACTTC.

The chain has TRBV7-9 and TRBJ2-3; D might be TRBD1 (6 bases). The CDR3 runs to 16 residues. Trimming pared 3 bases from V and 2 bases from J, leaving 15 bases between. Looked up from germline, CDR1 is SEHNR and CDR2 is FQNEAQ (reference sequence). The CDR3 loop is CASSLRQDSNTDTQYF. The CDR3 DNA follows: TGTGCCAGCAGCTTGAGACAGGACTCTAACACAGATACGCAGTATTTT.

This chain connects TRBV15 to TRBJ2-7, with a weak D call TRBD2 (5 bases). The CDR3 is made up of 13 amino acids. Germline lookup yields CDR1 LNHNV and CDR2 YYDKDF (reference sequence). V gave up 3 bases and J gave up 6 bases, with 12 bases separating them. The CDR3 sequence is CATSRGNRGEQYF. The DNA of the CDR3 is TGTGCCACCAGCAGGGGTAATCGGGGCGAGCAGTACTTC.

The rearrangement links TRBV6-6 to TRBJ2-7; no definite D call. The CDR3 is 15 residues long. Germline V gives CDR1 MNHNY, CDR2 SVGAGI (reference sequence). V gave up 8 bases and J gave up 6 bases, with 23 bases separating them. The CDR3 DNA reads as TGTGCCAGCGGAGATACGTGGTCGCTATCCGGCGAGCAGTACTTC. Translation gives CASGDTWSLSGEQYF.

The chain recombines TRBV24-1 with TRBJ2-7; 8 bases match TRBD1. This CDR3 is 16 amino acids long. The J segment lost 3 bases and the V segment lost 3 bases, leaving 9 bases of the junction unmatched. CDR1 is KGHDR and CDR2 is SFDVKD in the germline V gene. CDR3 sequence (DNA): TGTGCCACCAGTGATCCTATAGGACAGGGCTACTACGAGCAGTACTTC. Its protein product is CATSDPIGQGYYEQYF.

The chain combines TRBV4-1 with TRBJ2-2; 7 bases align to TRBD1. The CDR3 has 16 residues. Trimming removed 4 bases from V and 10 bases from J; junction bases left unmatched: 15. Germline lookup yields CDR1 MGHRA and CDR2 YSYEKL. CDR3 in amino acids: CASSPPSPGQQTELFF. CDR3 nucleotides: TGCGCCAGCAGCCCTCCTTCACCGGGACAGCAGACGGAGCTGTTTTTT.

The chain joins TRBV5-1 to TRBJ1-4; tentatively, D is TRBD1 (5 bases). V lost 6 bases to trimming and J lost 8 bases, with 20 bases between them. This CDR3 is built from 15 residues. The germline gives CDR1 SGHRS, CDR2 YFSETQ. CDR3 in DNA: TGCGCCAGCAAACTGTACAGGATCAGGAGGGAAAAACTGTTTTTT. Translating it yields CASKLYRIRREKLFF. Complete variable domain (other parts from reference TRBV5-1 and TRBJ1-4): KAGVTQTPRYLIKTRGQQVTLSCSPISGHRSVSWYQQTPGQGLQFLFEYFSETQRNKGNFPGRFSGRQFSNSRSEMNVSTLELGDSALYLCASKLYRIRREKLFFGSGTQLSVL.

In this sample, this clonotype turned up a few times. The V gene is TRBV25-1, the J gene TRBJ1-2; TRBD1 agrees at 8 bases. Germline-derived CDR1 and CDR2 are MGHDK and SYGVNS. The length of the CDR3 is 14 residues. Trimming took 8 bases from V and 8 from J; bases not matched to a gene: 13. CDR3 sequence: CASSPGQGRRGYTF. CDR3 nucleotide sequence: TGTGCCAGCTCACCAGGACAGGGCCGTCGGGGCTACACCTTC.